The 20 T cell receptor beta chains below were found in one sample sequenced in a study of patients and donors after allogeneic stem cell transplantation. TCRdb reprocessed the RT-PCR reads with MiXCR, giving one entry per CDR3 protein. The sample yields 400,000 to 450,000 distinct CDR3 sequences, around 16% seen once. Sequencing was carried out using blood, either unsorted or a sorted T cell fraction (not recorded which). All receptors derive from a human donor who was either an allogeneic HSCT recipient or a stem cell or donor lymphocyte infusion donor (not recorded which). It is not recorded whose cells these are; they may come from a transplant donor.

This clonotype was detected only a few times. This chain uses TRBV24-1 with TRBJ2-7; D may be TRBD2 (5 bases). Germline V gene lookup returns CDR1 KGHDR and CDR2 SFDVKD. CDR3 length: 12 amino acids. The V end was cut by 6 bases, the J end by 4 bases, with 9 bases between. The CDR3 DNA reads TGTGCCACCAGTCCCACGGGATACGAGCAGTACTTC. Protein sequence: CATSPTGYEQYF.

The rearrangement uses TRBV7-3 and TRBJ2-1, with D possibly being TRBD2 (5 bases). Trimming took off 5 bases at V and 9 bases at J, with 11 bases between the two ends. The CDR3 covers 12 residues. CDR1 SGHTA and CDR2 FQGTGA come from the germline V gene. DNA of the CDR3: TGTGCCAGCAGCGTAAACGGAGGTGAGCAGTTCTTC. Protein sequence: CASSVNGGEQFF.

This clonotype has only a few counts. The chain combines TRBV7-6 with TRBJ2-1, with D uncertain. Germline-derived CDR1 and CDR2 are SGHVS and FNYEAQ. The CDR3 contains 13 residues. The ends were cut back, 2 bases at V and 5 bases at J, with 7 bases in the middle. This CDR3 is CASSLKLNNEQFF. DNA for the CDR3: TGTGCCAGCAGCTTAAAACTGAACAATGAGCAGTTCTTC.

The chain links TRBV24-1 to TRBJ1-1; the D is unclear. Germline CDR1 and CDR2: KGHDR and SFDVKD. V lost 11 bases and J lost 1, with 13 bases in between. This CDR3 region has 13 residues. CDR3 amino acids: CAISASWNTEAFF. CDR3 DNA: TGTGCCATCTCCGCCTCATGGAACACTGAAGCTTTCTTT.

J is TRBJ2-7 and V is TRBV5-1; TRBD1 matches 8 bases. J was trimmed by 2 bases and V by 3 bases; bases with no gene match: 10. Germline lookup yields CDR1 SGHRS and CDR2 YFSETQ. There are 16 residues in the CDR3. The CDR3 region has the DNA TGCGCCAGCAGCTCCACCCGGGCAGGGGGCGCCTACGAGCAGTACTTC. Encoded protein: CASSSTRAGGAYEQYF.

This clonotype was counted only a few times. This sequence joins TRBV20-1 and TRBJ2-7, with TRBD2 matching 11 bases. CDR3 length: 13 residues. The V and J ends lost 3 bases and 6 bases, in that order; junction bases with no gene match: 4. CDR1 is DFQATT and CDR2 is SNEGSKA in the germline V gene (reference sequence). CDR3 in amino acids: CSASASGRSEQYF. The CDR3 region has the DNA TGCAGTGCTAGCGCTAGCGGGAGGAGCGAGCAGTACTTC.

Ten or more counts support this clonotype. The chain carries TRBV9 and TRBJ2-1, with D perhaps TRBD1 (5 bases). This CDR3 is built from 13 residues. The V gene's germline CDR1 is SGDLS and CDR2 YYNGEE. Trimming removed 0 bases at V and 8 bases at J, with 9 bases between. The CDR3 protein is CASSVGGGHEQFF. CDR3 nucleotides: TGTGCCAGCAGCGTAGGGGGCGGCCATGAGCAGTTCTTC.

This clonotype came up a few times. This rearrangement joins TRBV9 to TRBJ2-7; D gene ambiguous. The CDR3 is made up of 13 amino acids. V shed 2 bases and J shed 6 bases, with 12 bases lying between them. Germline assignment: CDR1 SGDLS and CDR2 YYNGEE. CDR3 loop: CASSVGPLLEQYF. The DNA for the CDR3 is TGTGCCAGCAGCGTGGGTCCCCTTCTCGAGCAGTACTTC.

This clonotype was seen more than once but under ten times. The rearrangement links TRBV5-1 to TRBJ2-1; D possibly corresponds to TRBD2 (6 bases). CDR1 is SGHRS, CDR2 YFSETQ, per germline. V was pared by 0 bases and J by 2 bases, with 12 bases between. The CDR3 extends over 16 amino acids. The CDR3 DNA is TGCGCCAGCAGCTTGGAGGGTAGCGGCACCTACAATGAGCAGTTCTTC. Its translation is CASSLEGSGTYNEQFF.

The sample holds a few counts of this clonotype. The J gene is TRBJ1-6, the V gene TRBV6-1; TRBD1 might be the D (5 bases). Germline-derived CDR1 and CDR2 are MNHNS and SASEGT. V lost 7 bases to trimming and J lost 15 bases, with 19 bases between them. The CDR3 sequence is 13 residues long. The CDR3 nucleotides read TGTGCCAGCATTTCAACAGGTGTCCGCTTCCTCCACTTT. Translating it yields CASISTGVRFLHF.

This clonotype came up many times. The genes are TRBV12-3 or TRBV12-4 and TRBJ1-5; D is unresolved. Trimming took 3 bases from V and 7 from J, leaving 10 bases between them. This CDR3 is built from 13 residues. In DNA, the CDR3 is TGTGCCAGCAGTTTTAGGGAAGGGCAGCCCCAGCATTTT. It yields the protein CASSFREGQPQHF.

This clonotype was seen more than once but under ten times. An end of the junction does not agree with germline; a read error may underlie this. V gene TRBV29-1 combines with J gene TRBJ1-1; no clear D. The CDR3 runs 14 residues. Germline V gives CDR1 SQVTM, CDR2 ANQGSEA. CDR3 amino acids: CSVEVRGSGTEAFF. CDR3 nucleotides: TGCAGCGTTGAGGTTCGGGGAAGTGGCACTGAAGCTTTTTTT. Together with reference TRBV29-1 and TRBJ1-1, the CDR3 gives the full variable domain: SAVISQKPSRDICQRGTSLTIQCQVDSQVTMMFWYRQQPGQSLTLIATANQGSEATYESGFVIDKFPISRPNLTFSTLTVSNMSPEDSSIYLCSVEVRGSGTEAFFGQGTRLTVV.

DNA for the CDR3: TGTGCCATCAGTGGACAGGTGTTTGACGGGGAGCTGTTTTTT. Its protein product is CAISGQVFDGELFF. The chain recombines TRBV10-3 with TRBJ2-2; D is perhaps TRBD1 (6 bases). Trimming pared 4 bases from V and 7 bases from J, leaving 13 bases between. Germline loops: CDR1 ENHRY, CDR2 SYGVKD. This CDR3 has 14 residues.

This clonotype has a handful of counts. The J gene is TRBJ2-7, the V gene TRBV19; the D call may be TRBD1 or TRBD2 (6 bases each). The V end lost 5 bases, the J end lost 2 bases, and 10 bases lay between the germline ends. This CDR3 has 13 amino acids. In germline, CDR1 is LNHDA, CDR2 SQIVND (reference sequence). The chain's CDR3 is CASSYREAYEQYF. Written as DNA, the CDR3 is TGTGCCAGTAGTTACAGGGAGGCCTACGAGCAGTACTTC.

This clonotype was observed a handful of times. V and J are TRBV20-1 and TRBJ2-5, with D possibly being TRBD1 (6 bases). The V end was cut by 0 bases, the J end by 5 bases, with 19 bases between. The CDR3 has 16 amino acids. CDR1 and CDR2 from the germline V gene are DFQATT and SNEGSKA (reference sequence). Here the CDR3 DNA reads TGCAGTGCTAGAGATAGTAGGGGGACCCTTAGGGAGACCCAGTACTTC. It is translated as CSARDSRGTLRETQYF.

This clonotype was observed many times. V is TRBV25-1 and J is TRBJ2-7; no clear D gene. Trimming cost V 9 bases and J 0 bases, with 18 bases left between them. Per germline, CDR1 MGHDK and CDR2 SYGVNS. The CDR3 runs 15 residues. CDR3 nucleotide sequence: TGTGCCAGTTCCCGCTCTAGGGTAAGCTCCTACGAGCAGTACTTC. Amino acids: CASSRSRVSSYEQYF.

This clonotype appeared many times. The chain combines TRBV5-1 with TRBJ2-7; D remains ambiguous. The CDR3 runs 12 residues. V was trimmed by 4 bases and J by 5 bases, leaving 10 bases between them. CDR1 and CDR2 (germline): SGHRS, YFSETQ. CDR3 sequence reads: CASSLNLNEQYF. The DNA for the CDR3 is TGCGCCAGCAGCCTCAACCTCAACGAGCAGTACTTC.

The CDR3 nucleotides read TGCAGTGCTTACCCCCCCGGACAGGGTTATCTCCACGAGCAGTACTTC. Its translation: CSAYPPGQGYLHEQYF. The rearrangement uses TRBV20-1 and TRBJ2-7; 8 nucleotides line up with TRBD1. The germline V gene has CDR1 DFQATT and CDR2 SNEGSKA (reference sequence). The CDR3 contains 16 residues. V lost 5 bases, J lost 5 bases, and 17 bases stayed unmatched.

There are a few counts of this clonotype. This sequence joins TRBV20-1 and TRBJ1-5; D call uncertain. Trimming took 0 bases from V and 4 from J, leaving 10 bases between them. The CDR3 length is 14 residues. The V gene's germline CDR1 is DFQATT and CDR2 SNEGSKA (reference sequence). CDR3 sequence: CSARESAANQPQHF. The CDR3 region has the DNA TGCAGTGCTAGAGAGTCGGCAGCTAATCAGCCCCAGCATTTT.

The chain carries TRBV24-1 and TRBJ2-7; 7 bases agree with TRBD1. The trim removed 4 bases at V and 2 bases at J, leaving 10 bases unmatched. The CDR3 is 16 amino acids. Germline loops: CDR1 KGHDR, CDR2 SFDVKD. DNA of the CDR3: TGTGCCACCAGTGAGTCCACAGGGGCTACCGCCTACGAGCAGTACTTC. Its translation is CATSESTGATAYEQYF.